These 27 T cell receptor beta chains originate from one sample sequenced in a study of blood T cell repertoires in COVID-19 (TCRdb year 2020). To prepare the library, the immunoSEQ multiplex PCR assay was applied. TCRdb took this table from immuneACCESS and kept in-frame rearrangements with V and J called. Such tables lack part of the clones; where checked against another copy, unresolved V genes explain under half of the gap, and the rest is unexplained. The sample table lists approximately 250,000 clones, about 87% of them with a count of one. The ten largest clones represent around 9.1% of the sample. Sequenced sample: peripheral blood. Receptors originate from a human donor in a cohort sampled during active COVID-19.

V usage is TRBV4-1 and J usage is TRBJ2-7, with D hard to call. Germline CDR1 reads MGHRA; CDR2 reads YSYEKL. The CDR3 loop spans 17 amino acids. V gave up 0 bases and J gave up 2 bases, with 17 bases separating them. DNA for the CDR3: TGCGCCAGCAGCCAAGAAAGTTGGCAGGCAACGACCTACGAGCAGTACTTC. It specifies CASSQESWQATTYEQYF.

The chain couples TRBV9 to TRBJ2-5; 10 positions agree with TRBD2. Trimming removed 4 bases from V and 5 bases from J; junction bases left unmatched: 8. Germline CDR1 SGDLS, CDR2 YYNGEE. The CDR3 has 15 residues. CDR3 residues: CASSKTSGMFETQYF. The CDR3 DNA reads TGTGCCAGCAGCAAAACTAGCGGGATGTTTGAGACCCAGTACTTC.

This chain uses TRBV28 with TRBJ1-6; D remains ambiguous. The germline gives CDR1 MDHEN, CDR2 SYDVKM. CDR3 length: 14 amino acids. V lost 2 bases to trimming and J lost 6 bases, with 8 bases between them. The CDR3 DNA reads TGTGCCAGCAGTTTAGGACTGATTAATTCACCCCTCCACTTT. This codes for CASSLGLINSPLHF.

This clone was recorded once. This chain uses TRBV6-5 with TRBJ1-3; the match to TRBD1 covers 9 bases. V trimming: 6 bases; J trimming: 1 base; junction bases outside the gene matches: 4. The germline V gene has CDR1 MNHEY and CDR2 SVGAGI. The CDR3 contains 15 residues. The CDR3 bases are TGTGCCAGCAGGGGACAGGGCCCTTCTGGAAACACCATATATTTT. This codes for CASRGQGPSGNTIYF.

The V gene is TRBV5-1, the J gene TRBJ1-2; possible D gene TRBD1, 6 bases. The CDR3 sequence is 19 residues long. The germline V gene has CDR1 SGHRS and CDR2 YFSETQ. V was cut by 0 bases and J by 0 bases, with 21 bases left in between. CDR3 sequence reads: CASSLGPPGQGPTNYGYTF. CDR3 coding DNA: TGCGCCAGCAGCTTGGGCCCCCCGGGACAAGGACCTACTAACTATGGCTACACCTTC. Filled out from reference TRBV5-1 and TRBJ1-2, the complete variable domain reads KAGVTQTPRYLIKTRGQQVTLSCSPISGHRSVSWYQQTPGQGLQFLFEYFSETQRNKGNFPGRFSGRQFSNSRSEMNVSTLELGDSALYLCASSLGPPGQGPTNYGYTFGSGTRLTVV.

This clone occurred once. The rearrangement links TRBV2 to TRBJ1-2; D is unresolved. Germline CDR1 SNHLY, CDR2 FYNNEI. There are 13 residues in the CDR3. V was shortened by 7 bases and J by 4 bases, with 13 bases between the two germline ends. CDR3 coding DNA: TGTGCCAGCAATTTCCCGGGATTCTATGGCTACACCTTC. Protein sequence: CASNFPGFYGYTF.

This CDR3 reads CASSQKGAGNTIYF. CDR3 in DNA: TGTGCCAGTAGCCAAAAGGGGGCTGGAAACACCATATATTTT. The V and J genes are TRBV19 and TRBJ1-3; a weak D match, TRBD1 (6 bases). CDR1 and CDR2 (germline): LNHDA, SQIVND (reference sequence). Trimming removed 6 bases at V and 2 bases at J, with 11 bases between. The CDR3 runs 14 residues. Filled out from reference TRBV19 and TRBJ1-3, the complete variable domain reads DGGITQSPKYLFRKEGQNVTLSCEQNLNHDAMYWYRQDPGQGLRLIYYSQIVNDFQKGDIAEGYSVSREKKESFPLTVTSAQKNPTAFYLCASSQKGAGNTIYFGEGSWLTVV.

The chain links TRBV5-1 to TRBJ2-5, with a tentative D call TRBD2 (7 bases). Trimming shortened V by 4 bases and J by 4 bases, and 23 bases separated the two germline ends. The germline gives CDR1 SGHRS, CDR2 YFSETQ. The CDR3 length is 17 residues. This CDR3 is CASSPWGPRGGGETQYF. In nucleotides, the CDR3 is TGCGCCAGCAGCCCCTGGGGTCCTCGAGGGGGGGGAGAGACCCAGTACTTC.

V usage is TRBV27 and J usage is TRBJ1-1; D remains ambiguous. CDR1 is MNHEY, CDR2 SMNVEV, per germline (reference sequence). There are 14 residues in the CDR3. V gave up 3 bases and J gave up 1 base, with 9 bases separating them. The CDR3 DNA is TGTGCCAGCAGTTTGGTAGGAGCGAACACTGAAGCTTTCTTT. Translated: CASSLVGANTEAFF.

The V gene is TRBV7-9, the J gene TRBJ2-5; the D gene is possibly TRBD1 (6 bases). V was shortened by 5 bases and J by 1 base, with 8 bases between the two germline ends. Germline-derived CDR1 and CDR2 are SEHNR and FQNEAQ (reference sequence). This CDR3 comprises 13 residues. CDR3 sequence: CASSQDSQETQYF. The CDR3 bases are TGTGCCAGCAGCCAGGACAGCCAAGAGACCCAGTACTTC.

The chain uses TRBV5-1 and TRBJ1-2; D is possibly TRBD1 (6 bases). With 0 bases removed from V and 1 base from J, the gap between germline ends came to 13 bases. The CDR3 has 16 amino acids. CDR1 is SGHRS and CDR2 is YFSETQ in the germline V gene. The DNA for the CDR3 is TGCGCCAGCAGCTTGGCCGTTGGGGGCGGTAACTATGGCTACACCTTC. It translates to CASSLAVGGGNYGYTF. The complete variable domain, with remaining parts taken from reference TRBV5-1 and TRBJ1-2, reads KAGVTQTPRYLIKTRGQQVTLSCSPISGHRSVSWYQQTPGQGLQFLFEYFSETQRNKGNFPGRFSGRQFSNSRSEMNVSTLELGDSALYLCASSLAVGGGNYGYTFGSGTRLTVV.

The chain combines TRBV7-6 with TRBJ2-5; possibly TRBD1 for D (6 bases). The ends were cut back, 2 bases at V and 5 bases at J, with 18 bases in the middle. The germline CDR1 and CDR2 sequences are SGHVS and FNYEAQ. The CDR3 sequence is 16 residues long. For the CDR3, the DNA is TGTGCCAGCAGCTTACTGTCAGGGGCGGGTTCGGAGACCCAGTACTTC. Protein: CASSLLSGAGSETQYF.

This clone was counted once. The gene calls are TRBV18 and TRBJ1-2, with 8 bases matching TRBD1. The CDR3 extends over 15 amino acids. V gave up 3 bases and J gave up 2 bases; unmatched junction bases: 5. Germline CDR1 and CDR2: KGHSH and LQKENI. The CDR3 loop is CASSPLGQANYGYTF. The CDR3 DNA is TGTGCCAGCTCACCCCTGGGACAGGCAAACTATGGCTACACCTTC.

This clone was picked up many times. This chain connects TRBV7-2 to TRBJ1-2; 7 nucleotides line up with TRBD1. CDR1 is SGHTA, CDR2 FQGNSA, per germline. This CDR3 has 14 residues. The J segment lost 8 bases and the V segment lost 5 bases, leaving 11 bases of the junction unmatched. The chain's CDR3 is CASSPRQGPTGYTF. The CDR3 region has the DNA TGTGCCAGCAGCCCTCGACAGGGACCAACGGGCTACACCTTC.

J is TRBJ2-7 and V is TRBV21-1; TRBD2, as called in the table, went unchecked against the DNA. TRBV21-1 constitutes a pseudogene. CDR3 size: 17 residues. The CDR3 loop reads CASSKVRGYVFSYEQYF. In DNA, the CDR3 is TGTGCCAGCAGCAAAGTACGCGGGTACGTCTTCTCCTACGAGCAGTACTTC.

The V and J genes are TRBV4-3 and TRBJ2-1; 11 bases are shared with TRBD2. The germline V gene has CDR1 LGHNA and CDR2 YSLEER. The CDR3 runs to 21 residues. The junction had 13 bases not matched to a gene; V was cut back by 0 bases and J by 0 bases. The CDR3 reads CASSQDPLAGGRISSYNEQFF. DNA of the CDR3: TGCGCCAGCAGCCAAGACCCGCTAGCGGGGGGCCGTATCAGCTCCTACAATGAGCAGTTCTTC.

This clone was observed a few times. V gene TRBV6-5 combines with J gene TRBJ1-5; D call uncertain. Per the germline V gene, CDR1 is MNHEY and CDR2 is SVGAGI. CDR3 length: 15 residues. Trimming left V 5 bases short and J 3 bases short, with 14 bases between. Here the CDR3 DNA reads TGTGCCAGCAGTACCTCCTCAGGAATCAATCAGCCCCAGCATTTT. Translation gives CASSTSSGINQPQHF.

CDR3 bases: TGTGCCAGCAGCCGGGGACTAGCGGGGGTCAATGAGCAGTTCTTC. It is translated as CASSRGLAGVNEQFF. This chain uses TRBV3-1 (or the pseudogene TRBV3-2) with TRBJ2-1, with TRBD2 identical over 14 bases. From germline, CDR1 is LGHDT and CDR2 YNNKEL (reference sequence). The CDR3 extends over 15 amino acids. The V and J ends lost 4 bases and 6 bases, in that order; junction bases with no gene match: 2.

The rearrangement uses TRBV6-5 and TRBJ1-2; weak D call: TRBD1 (5 bases). Germline V gene sequence: CDR1 MNHEY, CDR2 SVGAGI. Between the trimmed V and J ends, which lost 0 bases and 8 bases, there was a span of 13 bases. The CDR3 sequence is 14 residues long. The CDR3 protein is CASSYSWGVWGYTF. The CDR3 nucleotides are TGTGCCAGCAGTTACTCGTGGGGGGTATGGGGCTACACCTTC.

V and J are TRBV5-1 and TRBJ1-2; D is ambiguous. Trimming removed 0 bases from V and 3 bases from J, with 9 bases in between. Germline V lookup: CDR1 SGHRS, CDR2 YFSETQ. There are 14 residues in the CDR3. CDR3 sequence: CASSLETTYYGYTF. CDR3 nucleotides: TGCGCCAGCAGCTTGGAGACAACCTACTATGGCTACACCTTC.

V is TRBV19 and J is TRBJ2-3; TRBD1 aligns across 11 bases. Per the germline V gene, CDR1 is LNHDA and CDR2 is SQIVND (reference sequence). This CDR3 has 17 amino acids. The junction had 10 bases not matched to a gene; V was cut back by 5 bases and J by 3 bases. CDR3: CASSLRTGGEVTDTQYF. Here the CDR3 DNA reads TGTGCCAGTAGTCTCAGGACAGGGGGCGAAGTGACAGATACGCAGTATTTT.

The V gene is TRBV28, the J gene TRBJ2-7; perhaps TRBD1 as D (7 bases). Germline CDR1 and CDR2: MDHEN and SYDVKM. V lost 4 bases and J 2 bases, leaving 12 bases between the germline ends. The CDR3 extends over 14 amino acids. CDR3 in DNA: TGTGCCAGCAGTTCCAGGGGGGTAACCTACGAGCAGTACTTC. This gives the protein CASSSRGVTYEQYF.

The V call is TRBV11-3, the J call TRBJ2-5, with TRBD2 identical over 9 bases. CDR1 is SGHNT and CDR2 is YENEEA in the germline V gene. The V gene end was trimmed by 0 bases and the J gene end by 4 bases; junction bases not matched to a gene: 9. CDR3 length equals 17 residues. The chain's CDR3 is CASSLDPPGSGRETQYF. DNA of the CDR3: TGTGCCAGCAGCTTAGATCCCCCTGGTAGCGGGAGAGAGACCCAGTACTTC.

The genes are TRBV19 and TRBJ2-5; 7 bases are a match to TRBD1. The CDR3 has 14 amino acids. V lost 2 bases to trimming and J lost 8 bases; unmatched junction nucleotides: 8. CDR1 and CDR2 (germline): LNHDA, SQIVND (reference sequence). CDR3 region: CASSIQGGTATQYF. Here the CDR3 DNA reads TGTGCCAGTAGTATACAAGGGGGCACGGCAACCCAGTACTTC.

CDR3 loop: CASSYRDSLYEQYF. The CDR3 nucleotides read TGTGCCAGCAGTTACAGGGACAGCCTCTACGAGCAGTACTTC. V gene TRBV6-5 combines with J gene TRBJ2-7; TRBD1 aligns across 7 bases. The CDR3 runs 14 residues. The V gene's germline CDR1 is MNHEY and CDR2 SVGAGI. The V and J ends lost 2 bases and 3 bases, in that order; junction bases with no gene match: 4.

The chain combines TRBV3-1 (or the pseudogene TRBV3-2) with TRBJ2-1; perhaps TRBD2 as D (7 bases). CDR1 LGHDT and CDR2 YNNKEL come from the germline V gene (reference sequence). Trimming removed 4 bases from V and 10 bases from J, with 20 bases in between. The CDR3 runs 15 residues. The CDR3 reads CASSPTRGGEVEQFF. The CDR3 region has the DNA TGTGCCAGCAGCCCCACTAGGGGGGGGGAGGTAGAGCAGTTCTTC.

The rearrangement joins TRBV6-5 to TRBJ1-1; the D is unclear. The CDR3 is made up of 13 amino acids. CDR1 is MNHEY, CDR2 SVGAGI, per germline. V was cut by 2 bases and J by 6 bases, with 10 bases left in between. The CDR3 region has the DNA TGTGCCAGCAGTTACCCGGGTCTCCCTGAAGCTTTCTTT. Protein sequence: CASSYPGLPEAFF.